A single count supports the clone carrying this T cell receptor (beta chain). Its target is unknown. Authors of the study amplified TCR beta CDR3 regions from RNA transcripts. With the HTBI primer set, the TCR CDR3 went through a first round of RT-PCR. TCRdb re-analysed the multiplex PCR reads in MiXCR, keeping a single row per CDR3 protein. The data show about 290,000 distinct CDR3 sequences, roughly 17% seen once. The study left out patients who had uncontrolled infection, other autoimmune disease, pregnancy or lactation. CDR3 length: 15 residues. The germline gives CDR1 SQVTM, CDR2 ANQGSEA. Losses at the gene ends were 4 bases for V and 6 bases for J; bases not matched to a gene: 5. The sample comes from a study of T cells in Graves' hyperthyroidism and ophthalmopathy. Study context: Once the initial diagnosis was made, peripheral blood was obtained before any treatment. Findings and limits, study-wide: Blood also held most thyroid clonotypes expanded beyond 0.001.

The sequence came from a man younger than 45 with Graves' hyperthyroidism. This sequence joins TRBV29-1 and TRBJ2-1; TRBD2 aligns across 14 bases. Specimen: blood. The DNA for the CDR3 is TGCAGCGTTGCGACTAGCGGGAGGGCAGGCAATGAGCAGTTCTTC. Protein: CSVATSGRAGNEQFF.